This T cell receptor (beta chain) stems from a study of graft-versus-host responses after intestinal transplantation. Overall study results and limits: Investigators detected GvH clones in recipient marrow, with some emerging earlier in ileum or blood.

The assay was immunoSEQ multiplex PCR, and TCRdb's table has in-frame clones only and misses some. The data contain around 25,000 clones, about 40% of them singletons. Post-reaction, proliferating CD3+CD4+ and CD3+CD8+ responders (CFSE-low) were sorted. The length of the CDR3 is 13 residues. V gave up 1 base and J gave up 5 bases; unmatched junction bases: 1. The germline CDR1 and CDR2 sequences are SGHAT and FQNNGV. The sample here was alloreactive CD4+ T cells from a mixed lymphocyte reaction culture, taken before intestinal transplant. The subset was: CFSE-low proliferating T cells sorted from roughly six-day pre-transplant mixed lymphocyte reaction (GvH or HvG direction). The clonotype comes from a human patient who received an intestinal transplant. The gene calls are TRBV11-2 and TRBJ1-2, with 7 bases fitting TRBD1. CDR3 sequence: CASSLAGGYGYTF. The CDR3 DNA sequence: TGTGCCAGCAGCTTAGCAGGGGGGTATGGCTACACCTTC.